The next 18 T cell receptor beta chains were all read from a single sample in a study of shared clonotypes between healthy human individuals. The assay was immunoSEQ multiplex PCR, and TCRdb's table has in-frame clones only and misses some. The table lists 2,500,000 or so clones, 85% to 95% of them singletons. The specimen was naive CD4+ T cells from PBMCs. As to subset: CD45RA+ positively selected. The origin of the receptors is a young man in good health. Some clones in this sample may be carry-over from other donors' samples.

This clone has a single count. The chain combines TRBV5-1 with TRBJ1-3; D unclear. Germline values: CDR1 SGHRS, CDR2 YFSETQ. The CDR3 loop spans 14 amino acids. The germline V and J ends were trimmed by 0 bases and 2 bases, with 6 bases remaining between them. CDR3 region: CASSLGFTGNTIYF. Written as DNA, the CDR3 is TGCGCCAGCAGCTTGGGGTTCACTGGAAACACCATATATTTT.

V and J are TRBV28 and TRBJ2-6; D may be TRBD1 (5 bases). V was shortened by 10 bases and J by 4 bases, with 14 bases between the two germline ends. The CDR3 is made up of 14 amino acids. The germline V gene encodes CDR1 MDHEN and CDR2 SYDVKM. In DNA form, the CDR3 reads TGTGCCACCACAGGCCCCTTAGGGGCCAACGTCCTGACTTTC. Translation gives CATTGPLGANVLTF.

This CDR3 is CASSHNTNYGYTF. In DNA form, the CDR3 reads TGTGCCAGCAGCCACAATACTAACTATGGCTACACCTTC. The rearrangement links TRBV28 to TRBJ1-2; D is unclear. Per germline, CDR1 MDHEN and CDR2 SYDVKM. This CDR3 region has 13 residues. Trimming cost V 6 bases and J 0 bases, with 8 bases left between them.

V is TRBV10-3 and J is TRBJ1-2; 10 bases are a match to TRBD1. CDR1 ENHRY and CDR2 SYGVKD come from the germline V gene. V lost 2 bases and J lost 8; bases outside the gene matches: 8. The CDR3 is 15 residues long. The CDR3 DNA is TGTGCCATCAGTGAGAGGGACAGGGGACCTGGAGGCTACACCTTC. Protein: CAISERDRGPGGYTF.

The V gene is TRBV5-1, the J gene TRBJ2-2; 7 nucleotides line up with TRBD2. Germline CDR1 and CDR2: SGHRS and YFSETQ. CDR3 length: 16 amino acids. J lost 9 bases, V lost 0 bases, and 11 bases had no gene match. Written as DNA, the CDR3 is TGCGCCAGCAGCTTGGCCCGGCTAGGCGGGGGTAGGGAGCTGTTTTTT. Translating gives CASSLARLGGGRELFF.

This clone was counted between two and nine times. This CDR3 reads CAWKPQGTEAFF. CDR3 nucleotide sequence: TGTGCCTGGAAACCCCAAGGGACTGAAGCTTTCTTT. This chain connects TRBV30 to TRBJ1-1, with unresolved D. Trimming took 4 bases from V and 5 from J, leaving 11 bases between them. The CDR3 has 12 residues. The V gene's germline CDR1 is GTSNPN and CDR2 SVGIG (reference sequence).

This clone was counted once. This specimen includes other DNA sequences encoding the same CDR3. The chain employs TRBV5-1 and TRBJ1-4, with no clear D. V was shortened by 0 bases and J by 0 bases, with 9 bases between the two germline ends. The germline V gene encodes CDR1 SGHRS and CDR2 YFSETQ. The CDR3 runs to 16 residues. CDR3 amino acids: CASSLGVVATNEKLFF. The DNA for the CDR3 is TGCGCCAGCAGCTTGGGAGTAGTCGCAACTAATGAAAAACTGTTTTTT.

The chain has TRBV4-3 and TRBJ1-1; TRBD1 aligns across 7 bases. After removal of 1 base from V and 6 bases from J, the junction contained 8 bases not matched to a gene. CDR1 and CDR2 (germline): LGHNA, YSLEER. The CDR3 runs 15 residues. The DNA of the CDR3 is TGCGCCAGCAGCCAAGCGGGACAGCCGTTGGCTGAAGCTTTCTTT. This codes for CASSQAGQPLAEAFF.

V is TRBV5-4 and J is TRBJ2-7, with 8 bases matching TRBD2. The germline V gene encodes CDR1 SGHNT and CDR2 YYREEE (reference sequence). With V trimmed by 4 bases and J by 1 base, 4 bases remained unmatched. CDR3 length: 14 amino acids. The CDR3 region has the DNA TGTGCCAGCAGCCGGGGGGGGCTATCCTACGAGCAGTACTTC. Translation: CASSRGGLSYEQYF. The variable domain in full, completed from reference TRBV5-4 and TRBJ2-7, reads ETGVTQSPTHLIKTRGQQVTLRCSSQSGHNTVSWYQQALGQGPQFIFQYYREEENGRGNFPPRFSGLQFPNYSSELNVNALELDDSALYLCASSRGGLSYEQYFGPGTRLTVT.

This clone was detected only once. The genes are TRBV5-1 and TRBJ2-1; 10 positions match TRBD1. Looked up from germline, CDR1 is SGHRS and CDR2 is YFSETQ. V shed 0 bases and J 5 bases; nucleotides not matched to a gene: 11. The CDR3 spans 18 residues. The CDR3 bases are TGCGCCAGCAGCTTGGACCCCCCGACAGGGGGCGCGGACAATGAGCAGTTCTTC. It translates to CASSLDPPTGGADNEQFF.

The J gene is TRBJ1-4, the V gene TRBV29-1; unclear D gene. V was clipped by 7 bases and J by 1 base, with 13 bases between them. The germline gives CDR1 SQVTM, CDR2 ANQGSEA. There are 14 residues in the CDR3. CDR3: CSAGPSGTNEKLFF. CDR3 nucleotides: TGCAGCGCTGGGCCCTCCGGAACTAATGAAAAACTGTTTTTT. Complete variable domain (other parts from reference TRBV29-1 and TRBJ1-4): SAVISQKPSRDICQRGTSLTIQCQVDSQVTMMFWYRQQPGQSLTLIATANQGSEATYESGFVIDKFPISRPNLTFSTLTVSNMSPEDSSIYLCSAGPSGTNEKLFFGSGTQLSVL.

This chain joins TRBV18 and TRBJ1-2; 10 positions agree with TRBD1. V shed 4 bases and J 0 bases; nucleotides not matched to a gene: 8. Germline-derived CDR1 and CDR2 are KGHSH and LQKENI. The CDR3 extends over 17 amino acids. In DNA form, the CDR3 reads TGTGCCAGCTCACTTCGACAGGGGGCAAATACTAACTATGGCTACACCTTC. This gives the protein CASSLRQGANTNYGYTF.

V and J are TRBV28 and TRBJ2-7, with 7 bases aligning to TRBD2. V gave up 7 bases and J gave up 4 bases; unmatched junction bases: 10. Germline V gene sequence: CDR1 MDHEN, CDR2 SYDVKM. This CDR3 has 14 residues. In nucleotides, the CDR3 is TGTGCCAGCAAACTACGCGGGAGTGGTTACGAGCAGTACTTC. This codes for CASKLRGSGYEQYF.

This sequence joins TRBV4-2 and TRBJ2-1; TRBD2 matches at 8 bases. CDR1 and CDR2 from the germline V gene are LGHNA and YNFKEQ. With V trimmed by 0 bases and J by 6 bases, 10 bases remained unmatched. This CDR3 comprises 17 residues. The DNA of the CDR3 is TGTGCCAGCAGCCAAGATCTCAGACTAGCGAGGGCCAATGAGCAGTTCTTC. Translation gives CASSQDLRLARANEQFF.

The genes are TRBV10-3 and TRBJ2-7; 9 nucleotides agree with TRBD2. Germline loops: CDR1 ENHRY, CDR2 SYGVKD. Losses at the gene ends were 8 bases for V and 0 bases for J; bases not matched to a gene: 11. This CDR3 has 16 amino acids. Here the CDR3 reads CAIGLLSGRPSYEQYF. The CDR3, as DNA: TGTGCCATCGGCCTCCTTAGCGGGAGACCCTCCTACGAGCAGTACTTC.

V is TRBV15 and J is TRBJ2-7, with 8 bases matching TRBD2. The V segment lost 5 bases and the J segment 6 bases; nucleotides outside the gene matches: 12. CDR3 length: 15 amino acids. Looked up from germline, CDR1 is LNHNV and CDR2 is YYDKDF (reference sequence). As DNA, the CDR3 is TGTGCCACCAGCCGGGTGGCGGGAGGCTTCGGCGAGCAGTACTTC. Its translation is CATSRVAGGFGEQYF.

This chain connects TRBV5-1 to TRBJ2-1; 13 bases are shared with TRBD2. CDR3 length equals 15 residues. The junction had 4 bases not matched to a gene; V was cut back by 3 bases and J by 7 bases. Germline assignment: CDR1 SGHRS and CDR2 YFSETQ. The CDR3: CASSWGLAGYNEQFF. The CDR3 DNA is TGCGCCAGCAGCTGGGGACTAGCGGGATATAATGAGCAGTTCTTC.

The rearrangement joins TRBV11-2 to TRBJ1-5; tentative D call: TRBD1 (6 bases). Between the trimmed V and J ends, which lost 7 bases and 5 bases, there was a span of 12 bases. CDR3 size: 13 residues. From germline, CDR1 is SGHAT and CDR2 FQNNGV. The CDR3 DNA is TGTGCCAGCACGGGGGGGCCCCATCAGCCCCAGCATTTT. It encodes CASTGGPHQPQHF.